A selection of T cell receptor beta chains follows, all from one sample in a study of blood T cell repertoires in COVID-19. Sequencing used immunoSEQ multiplex PCR; TCRdb keeps in-frame clones, though not all of them. The data hold tens of thousands of clones, with about 76% observed a single time. What was sequenced was peripheral blood. Receptors were obtained from a woman aged 80 or over with acute or convalescent COVID-19. Each CDR3 is given with its conserved first and last residue. A D gene is named only where the DNA matches it firmly.

v_gene | d_gene | CDR3aa
TRBV28 | . | CASSLFQGGYTF
TRBV3-1/TRBV3-2 | TRBD1 | CASSSDRGIYNEQFF
TRBV3-1/TRBV3-2 | . | CASSQALDTNYNSPLHF
TRBV2 | TRBD1 | CASSPSGQAAGYTF
TRBV6-4 | TRBD2 | CASSETSGSFNEQFF
TRBV7-9 | . | CASSSQDTGQPQHF
TRBV28 | . | CTSSLTGSSYNEQFF
TRBV28 | TRBD1 | CASSRQGGIHGYTF
TRBV18 | . | CASSPRREGYTF
TRBV18 | TRBD1 | CASSPSPGTGGYNEQFF
TRBV18 | TRBD2 | CASSRTSDTGELFF
TRBV7-9 | TRBD1 | CASSQRTGLWYF
TRBV19 | TRBD1 | CASSITGGNQPQHF
TRBV11-2 | . | CASSLRGRGDSTGELFF
TRBV5-4 | . | CASSLGGAKVEAFF
TRBV6-5 | . | CAALGMPIEAFF
TRBV27 | . | CASSRQFGSYNEQFF
TRBV7-9 | . | CASSLTGMNTEAFF
TRBV2 | TRBD1 | CASLRQGNSPLHF
TRBV11-2 | . | CASSLGTRTVGTQYF
TRBV6-2/TRBV6-3 | TRBD1 | CASSPVKTGMNTEAFF
TRBV11-2 | . | CASSLGLREPQTDTQYF
TRBV13 | . | CASSHGGNEQFF
TRBV5-1 | TRBD1 | CASSQGQGAGGYTF
TRBV6-5 | TRBD2 | CASSYSSGANTGELFF
TRBV28 | TRBD1 | CASGTGTGNYGYTF
TRBV7-9 | TRBD1 | CASSFRTGPVNEKLFF
TRBV24-1 | TRBD1 | CATSDFTRGQGARRDETQYF
TRBV18 | TRBD1 | CASANRGETQYF
TRBV28 | TRBD1 | CASSLPGTGGWADEKLFF
TRBV11-2 | . | CASSLTRGGDTEAFF
TRBV6-2/TRBV6-3 | TRBD2 | CASSSTSGFGETQYF
TRBV5-4 | . | CASSFAGSTDTQYF
TRBV3-1/TRBV3-2 | . | CASSQRNTGLGGYTF
TRBV3-1/TRBV3-2 | TRBD1 | CASSVVGQGNSPLHF
TRBV24-1 | TRBD2 | CATSDLLSGGREQFF
TRBV5-8 | TRBD2 | CASSPGTSGRPYEQYF
TRBV5-6 | TRBD1 | CASSPAGQGRREAFF
TRBV19 | . | CASSILDGGYNEQFF
TRBV29-1 | TRBD2 | CSVGLAENIQYF
TRBV12-1 | . | CASSFGRGGADDGYTF
TRBV5-1 | TRBD1 | CASSPDRGLNTEAFF
TRBV2 | . | CASSVGQTDTDTQYF
TRBV3-1/TRBV3-2 | TRBD1 | CASSHEGAASSYNEQFF
TRBV15 | . | CATSIRAGYEQYF
TRBV19 | . | CASSLGTISYNEQFF
TRBV5-8 | . | CAPPGAYEQYF
TRBV5-5 | . | CASSLTNYEQYF
TRBV19 | TRBD1 | CASSIAGGVYLTGELFF
TRBV28 | TRBD2 | CASSTSGREWTQYF
TRBV7-2 | . | CASSLATTASNQPQHF